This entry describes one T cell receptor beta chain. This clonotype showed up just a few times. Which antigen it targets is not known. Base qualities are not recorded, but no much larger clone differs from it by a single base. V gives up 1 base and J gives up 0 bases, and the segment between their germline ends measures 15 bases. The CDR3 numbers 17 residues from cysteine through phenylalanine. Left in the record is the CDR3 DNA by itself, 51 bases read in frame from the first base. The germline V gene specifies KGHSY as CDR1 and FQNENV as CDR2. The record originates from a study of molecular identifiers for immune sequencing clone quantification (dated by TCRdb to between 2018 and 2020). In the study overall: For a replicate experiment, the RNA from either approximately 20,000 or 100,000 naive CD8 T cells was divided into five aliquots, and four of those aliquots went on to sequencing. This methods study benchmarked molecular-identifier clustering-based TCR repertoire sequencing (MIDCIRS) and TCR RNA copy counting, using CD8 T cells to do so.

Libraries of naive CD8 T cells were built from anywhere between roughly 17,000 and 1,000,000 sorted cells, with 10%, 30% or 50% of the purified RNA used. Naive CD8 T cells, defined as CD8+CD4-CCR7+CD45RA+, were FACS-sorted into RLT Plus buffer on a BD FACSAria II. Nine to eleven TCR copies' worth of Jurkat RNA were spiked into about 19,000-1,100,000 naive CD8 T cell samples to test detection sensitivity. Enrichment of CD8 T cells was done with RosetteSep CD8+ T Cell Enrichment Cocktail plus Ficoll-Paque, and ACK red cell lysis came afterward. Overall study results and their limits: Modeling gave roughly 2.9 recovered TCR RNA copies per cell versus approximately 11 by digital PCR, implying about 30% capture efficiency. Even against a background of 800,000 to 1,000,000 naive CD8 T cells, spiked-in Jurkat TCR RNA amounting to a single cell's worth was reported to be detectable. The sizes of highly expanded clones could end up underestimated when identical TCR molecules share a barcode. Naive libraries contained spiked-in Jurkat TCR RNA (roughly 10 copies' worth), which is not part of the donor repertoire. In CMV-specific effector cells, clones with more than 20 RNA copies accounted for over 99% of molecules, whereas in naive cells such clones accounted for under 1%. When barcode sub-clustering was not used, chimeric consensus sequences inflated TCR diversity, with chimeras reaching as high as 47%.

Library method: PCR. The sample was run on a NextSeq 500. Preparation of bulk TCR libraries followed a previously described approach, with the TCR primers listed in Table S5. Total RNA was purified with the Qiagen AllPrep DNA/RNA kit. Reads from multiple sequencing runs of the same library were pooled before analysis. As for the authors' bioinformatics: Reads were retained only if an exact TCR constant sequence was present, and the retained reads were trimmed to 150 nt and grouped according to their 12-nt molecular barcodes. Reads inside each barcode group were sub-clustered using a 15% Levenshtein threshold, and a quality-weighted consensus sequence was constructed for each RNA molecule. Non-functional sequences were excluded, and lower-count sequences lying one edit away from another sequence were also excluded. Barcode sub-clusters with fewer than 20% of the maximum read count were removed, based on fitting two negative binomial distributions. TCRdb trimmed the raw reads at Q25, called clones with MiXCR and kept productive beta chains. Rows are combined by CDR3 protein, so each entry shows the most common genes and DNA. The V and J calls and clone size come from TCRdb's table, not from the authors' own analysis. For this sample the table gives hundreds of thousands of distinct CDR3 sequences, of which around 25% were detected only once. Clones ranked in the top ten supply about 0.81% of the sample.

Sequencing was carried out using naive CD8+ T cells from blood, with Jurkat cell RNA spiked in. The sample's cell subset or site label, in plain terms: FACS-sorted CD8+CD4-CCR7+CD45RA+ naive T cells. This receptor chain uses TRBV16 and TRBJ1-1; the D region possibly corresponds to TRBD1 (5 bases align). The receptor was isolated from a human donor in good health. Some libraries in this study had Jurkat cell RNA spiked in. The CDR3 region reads CASSQLGYWGMNTEAFF. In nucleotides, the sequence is TGTGCCAGCAGCCAATTGGGGTACTGGGGCATGAACACTGAAGCTTTCTTT.